This TCR beta chain was sequenced in a study of blood T cell repertoires in COVID-19. The overall study: PBMCs, B-cell-depleted T cells, or T cells were the source of the cDNA or gDNA that made up the material.

Libraries were prepared by immunoSEQ multiplex PCR; TCRdb keeps only in-frame clonotypes and omits some of them. The sample has 150,000 or so clones; about 84% are singletons. Adults between roughly 18 and 100 years of age took part from fewer than 30 US areas. In germline, CDR1 is LNHDA, CDR2 SQIVND (reference sequence). This CDR3 is 13 amino acids long. V lost 5 bases and J lost 6, with 13 bases in between. The specimen sequenced was PBMCs or T cells enriched from blood (not recorded which). The TCR sequence derives from a middle-aged man who had recovered from COVID-19. This chain uses TRBV19 with TRBJ1-2; D is uncertain. CDR3 bases: TGTGCCAGTAGTGAGGGAGGTAGGGATGGCTACACCTTC. Its translation is CASSEGGRDGYTF.